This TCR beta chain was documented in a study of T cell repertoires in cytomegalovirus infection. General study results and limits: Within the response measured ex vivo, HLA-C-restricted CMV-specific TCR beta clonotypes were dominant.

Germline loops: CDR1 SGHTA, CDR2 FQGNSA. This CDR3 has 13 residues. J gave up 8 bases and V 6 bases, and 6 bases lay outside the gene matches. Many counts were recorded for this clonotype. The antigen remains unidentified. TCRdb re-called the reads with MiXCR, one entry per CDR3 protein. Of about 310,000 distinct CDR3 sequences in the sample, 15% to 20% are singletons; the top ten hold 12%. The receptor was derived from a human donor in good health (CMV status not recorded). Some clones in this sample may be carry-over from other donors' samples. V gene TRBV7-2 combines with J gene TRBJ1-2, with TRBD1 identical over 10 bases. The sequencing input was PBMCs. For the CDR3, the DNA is TGTGCCAGCAGTCGGGACAGGGGTGGCGGCTACACCTTC. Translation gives CASSRDRGGGYTF.